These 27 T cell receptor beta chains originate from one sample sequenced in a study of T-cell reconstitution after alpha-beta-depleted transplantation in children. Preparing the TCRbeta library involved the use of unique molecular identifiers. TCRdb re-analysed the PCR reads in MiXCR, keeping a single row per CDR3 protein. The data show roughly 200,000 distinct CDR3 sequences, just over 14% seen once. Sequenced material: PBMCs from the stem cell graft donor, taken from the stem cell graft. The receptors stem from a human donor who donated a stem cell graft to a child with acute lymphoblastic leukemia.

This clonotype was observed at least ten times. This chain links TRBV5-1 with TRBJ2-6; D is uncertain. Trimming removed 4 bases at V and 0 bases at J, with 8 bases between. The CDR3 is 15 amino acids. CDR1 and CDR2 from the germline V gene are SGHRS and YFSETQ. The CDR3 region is CASSLPSSGANVLTF. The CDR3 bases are TGCGCCAGCAGCCTGCCTAGCTCTGGGGCCAACGTCCTGACTTTC.

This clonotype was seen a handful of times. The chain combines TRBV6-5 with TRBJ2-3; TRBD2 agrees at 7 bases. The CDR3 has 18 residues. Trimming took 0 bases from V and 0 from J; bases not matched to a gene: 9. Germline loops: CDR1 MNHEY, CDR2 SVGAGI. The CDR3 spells CASSYSMRQGGSTDTQYF. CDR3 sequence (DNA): TGTGCCAGCAGTTACTCGATGAGGCAGGGAGGGAGCACAGATACGCAGTATTTT.

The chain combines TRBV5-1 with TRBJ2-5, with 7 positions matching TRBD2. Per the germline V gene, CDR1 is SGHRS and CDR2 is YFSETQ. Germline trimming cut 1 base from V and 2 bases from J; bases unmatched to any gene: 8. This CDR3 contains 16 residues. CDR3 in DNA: TGCGCCAGCAGCTTGAACCCCTCTAGCGGTCAAGAGACCCAGTACTTC. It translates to CASSLNPSSGQETQYF.

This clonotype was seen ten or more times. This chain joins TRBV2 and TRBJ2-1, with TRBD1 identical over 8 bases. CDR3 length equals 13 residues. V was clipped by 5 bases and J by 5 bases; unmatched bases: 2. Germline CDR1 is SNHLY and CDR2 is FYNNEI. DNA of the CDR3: TGTGCCAGCAGTTTGGGACAGGACAATGAGCAGTTCTTC. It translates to CASSLGQDNEQFF.

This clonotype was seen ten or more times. The DNA of the CDR3 is TGCGCCAGCAGCCCTGGGGGTACAGATACGCAGTATTTT. Translated: CASSPGGTDTQYF. The chain links TRBV5-1 to TRBJ2-3; D is tentatively TRBD1 or TRBD2 (5 bases each). This CDR3 is 13 amino acids long. Trimming pared 4 bases from V and 3 bases from J, leaving 9 bases between. Germline CDR1 is SGHRS and CDR2 is YFSETQ. Supplemented by reference TRBV5-1 and TRBJ2-3, the full variable domain reads KAGVTQTPRYLIKTRGQQVTLSCSPISGHRSVSWYQQTPGQGLQFLFEYFSETQRNKGNFPGRFSGRQFSNSRSEMNVSTLELGDSALYLCASSPGGTDTQYFGPGTRLTVL.

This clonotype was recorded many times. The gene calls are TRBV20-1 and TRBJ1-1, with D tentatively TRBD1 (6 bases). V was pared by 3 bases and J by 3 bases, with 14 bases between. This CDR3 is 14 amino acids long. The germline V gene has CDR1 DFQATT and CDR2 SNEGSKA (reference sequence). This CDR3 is CSASIPGEDTEAFF. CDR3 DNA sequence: TGCAGTGCTAGTATTCCAGGGGAGGACACTGAAGCTTTCTTT.

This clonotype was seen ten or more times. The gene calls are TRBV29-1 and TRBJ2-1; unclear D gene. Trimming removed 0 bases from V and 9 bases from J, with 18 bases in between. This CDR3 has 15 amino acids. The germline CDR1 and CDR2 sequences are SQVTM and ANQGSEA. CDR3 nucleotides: TGCAGCGTTGAAGAAATGCTTGCTAGGCTCGGTGAGCAGTTCTTC. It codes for CSVEEMLARLGEQFF.

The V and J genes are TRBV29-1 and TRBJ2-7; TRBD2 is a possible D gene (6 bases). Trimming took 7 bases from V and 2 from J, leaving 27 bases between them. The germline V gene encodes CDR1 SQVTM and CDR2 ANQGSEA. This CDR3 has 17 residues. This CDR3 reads CSARGDSRDSDAYEQYF. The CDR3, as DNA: TGCAGCGCAAGGGGAGACTCCAGGGACTCGGATGCCTACGAGCAGTACTTC.

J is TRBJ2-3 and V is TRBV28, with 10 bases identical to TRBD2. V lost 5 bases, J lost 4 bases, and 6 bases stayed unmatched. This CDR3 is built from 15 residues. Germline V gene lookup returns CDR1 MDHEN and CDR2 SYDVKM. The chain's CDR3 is CASSGAGGPPDTQYF. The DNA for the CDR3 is TGTGCCAGCAGTGGAGCGGGAGGGCCCCCAGATACGCAGTATTTT.

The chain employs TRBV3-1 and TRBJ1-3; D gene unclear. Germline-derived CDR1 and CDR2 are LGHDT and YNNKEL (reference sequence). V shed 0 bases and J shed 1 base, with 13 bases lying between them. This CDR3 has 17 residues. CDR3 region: CASSQDLELSSGNTIYF. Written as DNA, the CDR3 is TGTGCCAGCAGCCAAGATTTAGAGTTATCGTCTGGAAACACCATATATTTT.

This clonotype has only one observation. Here the CDR3 DNA reads TGTGCCAGCAGCTTACCCCGGAACACTGAAGCTTTCTTT. It codes for CASSLPRNTEAFF. The chain recombines TRBV7-9 with TRBJ1-1; D unclear. This CDR3 comprises 13 residues. Germline V gives CDR1 SEHNR, CDR2 FQNEAQ (reference sequence). Trimming took off 2 bases at V and 1 base at J, with 5 bases between the two ends.

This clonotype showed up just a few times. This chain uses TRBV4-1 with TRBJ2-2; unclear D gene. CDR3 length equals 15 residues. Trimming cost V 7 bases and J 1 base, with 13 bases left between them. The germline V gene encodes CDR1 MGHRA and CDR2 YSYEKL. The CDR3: CASNNIEMNTGELFF. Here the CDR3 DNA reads TGCGCCAGCAACAATATAGAGATGAACACCGGGGAGCTGTTTTTT.

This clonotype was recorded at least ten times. CDR3: CSVASDRDQPQHF. CDR3 coding DNA: TGCAGCGTTGCCTCCGACAGGGATCAGCCCCAGCATTTT. The chain is built from TRBV29-1 and TRBJ1-5; 7 bases align to TRBD1. The germline V gene has CDR1 SQVTM and CDR2 ANQGSEA. This CDR3 is 13 amino acids long. The junction had 5 bases not matched to a gene; V was cut back by 4 bases and J by 5 bases.

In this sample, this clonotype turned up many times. The CDR3 DNA is TGTGCCAGCAGTTTAGACGGGTTTGAATCGACTAGCGAGCAAGAGACCCAGTACTTC. Translated: CASSLDGFESTSEQETQYF. The chain links TRBV12-3 or TRBV12-4 to TRBJ2-5; 8 nucleotides agree with TRBD2. This CDR3 has 19 amino acids. The ends lost 1 base at V and 2 bases at J; junction bases unmatched: 15.

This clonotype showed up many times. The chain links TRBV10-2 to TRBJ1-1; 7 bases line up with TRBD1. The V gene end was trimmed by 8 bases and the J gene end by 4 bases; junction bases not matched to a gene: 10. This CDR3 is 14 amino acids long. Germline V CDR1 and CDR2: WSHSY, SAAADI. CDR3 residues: CASSPNDRATEAFF. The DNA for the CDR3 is TGCGCCAGCTCCCCAAATGACAGGGCCACTGAAGCTTTCTTT.

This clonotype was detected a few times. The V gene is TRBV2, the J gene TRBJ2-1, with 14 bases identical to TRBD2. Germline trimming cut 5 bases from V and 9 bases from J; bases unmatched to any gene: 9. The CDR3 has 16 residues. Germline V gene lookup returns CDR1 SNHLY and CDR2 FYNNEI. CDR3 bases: TGTGCCAGCAGTCTGCCGGGACTAGCGGGAGTTGGTGAGCAGTTCTTC. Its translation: CASSLPGLAGVGEQFF.

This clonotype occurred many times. As DNA, the CDR3 is TGTGCCAGCAGCCCACTAGCGGGAAACACCGGGGAGCTGTTTTTT. It codes for CASSPLAGNTGELFF. The chain links TRBV11-2 to TRBJ2-2; TRBD2 matches at 10 bases. V was pared by 5 bases and J by 2 bases, with 2 bases of the junction left unmatched. The CDR3 contains 15 residues. Germline values: CDR1 SGHAT, CDR2 FQNNGV.

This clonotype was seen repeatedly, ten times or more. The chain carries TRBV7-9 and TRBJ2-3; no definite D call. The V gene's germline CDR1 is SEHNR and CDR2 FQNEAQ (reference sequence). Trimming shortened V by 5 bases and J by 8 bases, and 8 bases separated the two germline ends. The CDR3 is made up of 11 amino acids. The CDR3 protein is CASSPSRTQYF. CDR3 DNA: TGTGCCAGCAGCCCCTCCCGTACGCAGTATTTT. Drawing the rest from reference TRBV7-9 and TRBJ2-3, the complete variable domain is DTGVSQNPRHKITKRGQNVTFRCDPISEHNRLYWYRQTLGQGPEFLTYFQNEAQLEKSRLLSDRFSAERPKGSFSTLEIQRTEQGDSAMYLCASSPSRTQYFGPGTRLTVL.

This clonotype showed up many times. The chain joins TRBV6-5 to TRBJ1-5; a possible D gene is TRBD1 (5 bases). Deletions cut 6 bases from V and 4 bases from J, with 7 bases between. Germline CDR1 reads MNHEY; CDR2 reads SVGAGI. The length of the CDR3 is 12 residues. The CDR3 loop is CASSGGNQPQHF. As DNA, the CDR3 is TGTGCCAGCAGCGGGGGGAATCAGCCCCAGCATTTT.

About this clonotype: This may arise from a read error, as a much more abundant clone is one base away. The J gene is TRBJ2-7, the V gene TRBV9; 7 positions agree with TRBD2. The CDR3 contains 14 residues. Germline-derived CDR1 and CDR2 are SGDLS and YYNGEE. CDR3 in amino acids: CASTSGTNSYEQHF. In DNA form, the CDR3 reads TGTGCCAGCACCTCCGGGACTAACTCCTACGAGCAGCACTTC.

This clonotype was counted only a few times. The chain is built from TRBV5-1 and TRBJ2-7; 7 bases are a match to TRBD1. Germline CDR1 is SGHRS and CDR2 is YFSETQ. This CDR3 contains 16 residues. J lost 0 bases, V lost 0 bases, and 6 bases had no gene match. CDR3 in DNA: TGCGCCAGCAGCTTGGACTTCCGACAGGGCTCCTACGAGCAGTACTTC. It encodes CASSLDFRQGSYEQYF.

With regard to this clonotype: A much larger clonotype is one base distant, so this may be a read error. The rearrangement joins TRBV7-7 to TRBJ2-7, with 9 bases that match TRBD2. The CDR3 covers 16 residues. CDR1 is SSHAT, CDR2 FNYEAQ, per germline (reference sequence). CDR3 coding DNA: TGTGCTAGCAGCTTTCCGAGACTAGCGGATTCCTGCGAGCAGTACTTC. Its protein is CASSFPRLADSCEQYF.

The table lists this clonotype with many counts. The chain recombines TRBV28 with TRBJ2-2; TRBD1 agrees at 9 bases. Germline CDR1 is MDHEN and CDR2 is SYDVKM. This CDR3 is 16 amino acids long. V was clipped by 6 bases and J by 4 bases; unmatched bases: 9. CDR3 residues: CASRRRDRVRTGELFF. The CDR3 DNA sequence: TGTGCCAGCAGGCGCCGGGACAGGGTACGCACCGGGGAGCTGTTTTTT.

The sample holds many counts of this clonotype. CDR3 sequence: CSVERQGRAGELFF. CDR3 coding DNA: TGCAGCGTCGAGCGACAGGGGAGAGCCGGGGAGCTGTTTTTT. V usage is TRBV29-1 and J usage is TRBJ2-2, with TRBD1 matching over 8 bases. Per the germline V gene, CDR1 is SQVTM and CDR2 is ANQGSEA. The V segment lost 6 bases and the J segment 6 bases; nucleotides outside the gene matches: 9. This CDR3 contains 14 residues.

The CDR3 region is CSAGGLGGTGNQPQHF. CDR3 sequence (DNA): TGCAGTGCGGGAGGGTTGGGGGGGACGGGCAATCAGCCCCAGCATTTT. The genes are TRBV20-1 and TRBJ1-5; D is perhaps TRBD1 (5 bases). The CDR3 contains 16 residues. CDR1 is DFQATT and CDR2 is SNEGSKA in the germline V gene (reference sequence). The germline V and J ends were trimmed by 6 bases and 2 bases, with 20 bases remaining between them.

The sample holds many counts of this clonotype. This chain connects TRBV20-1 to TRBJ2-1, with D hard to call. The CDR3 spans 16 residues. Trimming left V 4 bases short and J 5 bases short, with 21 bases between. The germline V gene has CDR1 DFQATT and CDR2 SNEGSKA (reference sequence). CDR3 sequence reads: CSANPLLSMGHNEQFF. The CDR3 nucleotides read TGCAGTGCTAACCCCCTACTTTCGATGGGCCACAATGAGCAGTTCTTC.

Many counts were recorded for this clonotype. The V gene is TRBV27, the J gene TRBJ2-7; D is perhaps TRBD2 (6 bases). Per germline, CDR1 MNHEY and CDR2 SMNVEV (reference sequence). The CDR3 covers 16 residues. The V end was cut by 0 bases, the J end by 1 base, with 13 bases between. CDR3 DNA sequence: TGTGCCAGCAGTTTATCGTGGGTTGGGGGGTCCTACGAGCAGTACTTC. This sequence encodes CASSLSWVGGSYEQYF.